This T cell receptor (beta chain) was sequenced for a study of T cells expressing NK-cell markers (TCRdb year 2020). As for the study more broadly: In sorted CD3+CD56+NKG2C+, CD3+CD56+NKG2C- and CD3+CD56-NKG2C+ T-cell subsets from about eight donors, TCR beta-chain repertoires were profiled. Most of the eight sequenced donors were HCMV-seropositive and one was HCMV-seronegative. Randomly selected healthy volunteers, three men and five women, were used as the eight sequenced donors. The libraries were sequenced on Illumina HiSeq 2000/2500, MiSeq or NextSeq, producing 2 x 150 bp reads.

Points on this clonotype: Its antigen target is currently unknown.

TCRdb lists the instrument as Illumina HiSeq 2000. TCR beta cDNA libraries were made by 5'RACE template switching that added a universal primer site and unique molecular identifiers. Priming for cDNA synthesis came from the TCR beta constant segment, and two successive PCR amplification steps followed. Regarding the original processing steps: Reads were demultiplexed and grouped by UMI with MIGEC, and clonotypes were assembled and quantified with MiTCR. To exclude erroneous sequences, any TCR cDNA sequence not supported by at least two reads was discarded. The tcR package was used for downstream repertoire analysis, and clonotypes were matched between fractions using CDR3 nucleotide sequence together with V segment. VDJmatch was used to annotate antigen specificity against VDJdb, with one amino acid substitution allowed in CDR3. With the reads reprocessed by TCRdb, a single entry stands for each CDR3 protein sequence and no DNA is reported. The V and J calls reflect TCRdb's pipeline rather than the authors' work. The sample table includes more than 400,000 distinct CDR3 sequences. The ten biggest clones cover about 7.1% of the sample.

Paper-wide results and their limitations: It remained unclear whether the expanded NKG2C-expressing T cell clones were specific for HCMV antigens. Those dominant clonotypes were again the most abundant among CD3+CD56-NKG2C+ cells in a handful of donors, at roughly 28.3-60.1%. In five to seven donors, the dominant CD3+CD56+NKG2C+ clonotypes were among the top 10 CD8+ clonotypes and accounted for about 1.0-7.0% of CD8+ T cells.

HCMV serostatus was determined by detecting HCMV-specific IgG in serum with a commercial ELISA kit. Ficoll density gradient centrifugation was used to isolate peripheral blood mononuclear cells from blood. The sequence was obtained from a woman aged 18 to 75 in good health. The source material was blood T cells: a sorted CD56 or NKG2C T cell subset, CD4+ or CD8+ T cells, or bulk PBMC T cells (not recorded which).

The encoded CDR3 is CASSPQGTPNEKLFF. The rearranged segments are TRBV5-1 and TRBJ1-4. CDR1 is given as SGHRS and CDR2 as YFSETQ, both from the germline V gene. From cysteine to phenylalanine, the CDR3 is 15 amino acids long. The record lacks a DNA sequence.